This T cell receptor beta chain was retrieved from a study of T cells after yellow fever vaccination. Overall study: Preparing low-cell-number fractions relied on SMART-Seq v4 Ultra Low Input.

One entry per CDR3 protein results from TCRdb running MiXCR on the 5' RACE reads. The repertoire has 300,000 or so distinct CDR3 sequences, approximately 8% of them found once; the top ten carry approximately 16%. The junction had 7 bases not matched to a gene; V was cut back by 2 bases and J by 6 bases. The CDR3 totals 14 residues. CDR1 SGHNT and CDR2 YYREEE come from the germline V gene (reference sequence). General study findings and limits: Any FACS-sorted repertoire could hold abundant clonotypes that contaminate it from the bulk population. Clonotypes appearing in both CD4 and CD8 compartments existed, and their share was small. Most primary-vaccination clones reappeared after the booster (about 95% CD4, roughly 90% CD8).

This clonotype has a count of ten or more. Its target is not known. Sequencing used PBMCs, obtained approximately 47 days after the first yellow fever vaccination. This TCR derives from a young man who received the YFV17D yellow fever vaccine. The chain links TRBV5-4 to TRBJ2-7; 8 positions agree with TRBD2. CDR3 sequence (DNA): TGTGCCAGCAGCTTCGGGGGGGCGGATAGCGAGCAGTACTTC. Translated: CASSFGGADSEQYF.